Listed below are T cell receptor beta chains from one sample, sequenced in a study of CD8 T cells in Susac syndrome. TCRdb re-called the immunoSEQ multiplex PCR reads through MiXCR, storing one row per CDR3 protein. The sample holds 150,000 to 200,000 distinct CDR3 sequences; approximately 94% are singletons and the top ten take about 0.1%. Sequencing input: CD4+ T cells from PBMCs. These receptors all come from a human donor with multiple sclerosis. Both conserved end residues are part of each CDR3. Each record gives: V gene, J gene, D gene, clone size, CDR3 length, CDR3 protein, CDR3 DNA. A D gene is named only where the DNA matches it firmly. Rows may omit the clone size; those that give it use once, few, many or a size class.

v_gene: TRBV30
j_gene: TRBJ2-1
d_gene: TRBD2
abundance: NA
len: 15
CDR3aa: CAWSSLAGAWNEQFF
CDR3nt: TGTGCCTGGAGTTCGCTAGCGGGAGCTTGGAATGAGCAGTTCTTC

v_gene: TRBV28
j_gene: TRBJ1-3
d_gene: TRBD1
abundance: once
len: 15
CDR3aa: CASSLGGRSGNTIYF
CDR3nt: TGTGCCAGCAGCTTAGGGGGCAGATCTGGAAACACCATATATTTT

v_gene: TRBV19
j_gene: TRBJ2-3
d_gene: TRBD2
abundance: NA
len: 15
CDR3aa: CASSIDGRGTDTQYF
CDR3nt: TGTGCCAGTAGTATAGACGGGAGGGGGACAGATACGCAGTATTTT

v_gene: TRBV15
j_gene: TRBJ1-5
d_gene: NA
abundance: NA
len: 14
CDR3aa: CATSREGSRQPQHF
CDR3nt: TGTGCCACCAGCAGAGAAGGGTCCCGCCAGCCCCAGCATTTT

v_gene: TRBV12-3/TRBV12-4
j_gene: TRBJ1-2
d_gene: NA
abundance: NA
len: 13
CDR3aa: CASSISHSMGYTF
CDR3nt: TGTGCCAGCAGTATATCGCATTCTATGGGCTACACCTTC

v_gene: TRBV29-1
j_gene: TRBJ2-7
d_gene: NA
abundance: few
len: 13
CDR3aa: CSAARTGSYEQYF
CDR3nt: TGCAGCGCTGCCCGAACAGGATCCTACGAGCAGTACTTC

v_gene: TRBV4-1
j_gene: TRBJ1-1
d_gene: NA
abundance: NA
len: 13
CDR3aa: CASSPQRPTEAFF
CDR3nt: TGCGCCAGCAGCCCCCAGAGGCCCACTGAAGCTTTCTTT

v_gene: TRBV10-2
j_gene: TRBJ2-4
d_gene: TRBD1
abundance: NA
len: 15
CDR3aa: CASRARQGGENIQYF
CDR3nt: TGCGCCAGCAGAGCTCGACAGGGGGGTGAAAACATTCAGTACTTC

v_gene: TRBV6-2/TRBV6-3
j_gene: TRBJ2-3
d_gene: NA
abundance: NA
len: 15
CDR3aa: CASCSPGIYTDTQYF
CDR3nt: TGTGCCAGTTGTTCCCCGGGGATATACACAGATACGCAGTATTTT

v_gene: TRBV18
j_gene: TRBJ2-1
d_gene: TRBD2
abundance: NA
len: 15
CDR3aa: CASSPAGGRRNEQFF
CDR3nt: TGTGCCAGCTCACCAGCGGGAGGTCGTAGGAATGAGCAGTTCTTC

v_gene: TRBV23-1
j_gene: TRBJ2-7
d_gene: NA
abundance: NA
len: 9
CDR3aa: CATQGEQYF
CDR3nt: TGCGCCACTCAGGGCGAGCAGTACTTC

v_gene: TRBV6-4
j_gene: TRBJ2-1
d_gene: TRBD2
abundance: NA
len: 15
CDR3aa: CASSSGLAGGYEQFF
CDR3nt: TGTGCCAGCAGTTCCGGACTAGCGGGAGGATATGAGCAGTTCTTC

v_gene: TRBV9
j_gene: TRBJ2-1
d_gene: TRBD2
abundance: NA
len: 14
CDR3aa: CASSLVAGEKEQFF
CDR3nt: TGTGCCAGCAGTTTGGTAGCGGGAGAGAAGGAGCAGTTCTTC

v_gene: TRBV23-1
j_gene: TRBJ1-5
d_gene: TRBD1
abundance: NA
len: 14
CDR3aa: CASSRGQGGQPQHF
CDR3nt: TGCGCCAGCAGTCGCGGACAGGGTGGTCAGCCCCAGCATTTT

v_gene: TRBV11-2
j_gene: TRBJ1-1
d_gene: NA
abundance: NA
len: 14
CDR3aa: CASSPLRGRTEAFF
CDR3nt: TGTGCCAGCAGCCCCCTTCGGGGACGGACTGAAGCTTTCTTT

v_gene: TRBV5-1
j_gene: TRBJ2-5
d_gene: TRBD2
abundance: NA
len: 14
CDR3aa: CASSPLAGGETQYF
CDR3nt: TGCGCCAGCAGCCCTCTAGCGGGAGGCGAGACCCAGTACTTC

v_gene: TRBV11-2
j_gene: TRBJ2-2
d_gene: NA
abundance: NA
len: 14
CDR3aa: CASSPTPNTGELFF
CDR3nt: TGTGCCAGCAGCCCGACGCCCAACACCGGGGAGCTGTTTTTT

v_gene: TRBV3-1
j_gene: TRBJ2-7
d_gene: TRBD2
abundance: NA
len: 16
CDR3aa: CASSQDGREVFYEQYF
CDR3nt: TGTGCCAGCAGCCAAGATGGGAGGGAGGTTTTCTACGAGCAGTACTTC

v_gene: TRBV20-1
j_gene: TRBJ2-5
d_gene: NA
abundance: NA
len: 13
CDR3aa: CSAQDVYQETQYF
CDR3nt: TGCAGTGCACAGGACGTTTACCAAGAGACCCAGTACTTC

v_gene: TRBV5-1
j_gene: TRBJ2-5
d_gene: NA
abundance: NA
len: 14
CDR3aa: CASSSLGLGETQYF
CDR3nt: TGCGCCAGCAGCTCCCTGGGACTTGGGGAGACCCAGTACTTC